Below are 8 T cell receptor beta chains sequenced from a single sample in a study of blood T cell repertoires in COVID-19 (dated by TCRdb to between 2020 and 2021). Preparation of the library involved the immunoSEQ multiplex PCR assay. TCRdb mirrors the immuneACCESS table, restricted to in-frame sequences. Some clones are absent from its copies; in checked studies, under half trace to an unresolved V gene, and the reason for the others is unknown. Across this sample there are 99,000 or so clones, with roughly 80% seen only once. The top ten clonotypes cover approximately 15% of the sample. Sequencing input: peripheral blood. The receptors come from a woman of 80 years or more with acute or convalescent COVID-19.

This clone was counted once. The chain is built from TRBV3-1 (or the pseudogene TRBV3-2) and TRBJ1-2, with a possible D match to TRBD1 (5 bases). Germline loops: CDR1 LGHDT, CDR2 YNNKEL (reference sequence). Trimming shortened V by 0 bases and J by 7 bases, and 12 bases separated the two germline ends. The CDR3 has 14 amino acids. The CDR3 loop reads CASSQDQGKGGYTF. Written as DNA, the CDR3 is TGTGCCAGCAGCCAAGATCAGGGAAAGGGTGGCTACACCTTC.

The chain couples TRBV2 to TRBJ1-1, with 7 bases that match TRBD1. Germline CDR1 SNHLY, CDR2 FYNNEI. With 6 bases clipped from V and 8 bases from J, the junction kept 9 bases outside the gene matches. The CDR3 consists of 13 residues. The CDR3 here is CASSHSDRSEAFF. The CDR3, as DNA: TGTGCCAGCAGCCACTCGGACAGGTCCGAAGCTTTCTTT.

The V gene is TRBV29-1, the J gene TRBJ2-6, with D tentatively TRBD1 (6 bases). CDR3 size: 14 residues. V was clipped by 6 bases and J by 3 bases, with 12 bases between them. CDR1 and CDR2 from the germline V gene are SQVTM and ANQGSEA. The CDR3 is CSVVTGFGANVLTF. CDR3 bases: TGCAGCGTCGTGACAGGCTTTGGGGCCAACGTCCTGACTTTC.

The chain couples TRBV10-3 to TRBJ1-5, with D perhaps TRBD1 (5 bases). Looked up from germline, CDR1 is ENHRY and CDR2 is SYGVKD. The CDR3 loop spans 14 amino acids. Trimming shortened V by 0 bases and J by 7 bases, and 10 bases separated the two germline ends. CDR3 sequence (DNA): TGTGCCATCAGTGAGTCAAGGGGACTCCAGCCCCAGCATTTT. The encoded protein is CAISESRGLQPQHF.

V gene TRBV28 combines with J gene TRBJ1-2; tentative D call: TRBD1 (6 bases). The germline CDR1 and CDR2 sequences are MDHEN and SYDVKM. The CDR3 is 13 residues long. Trimming took 6 bases from V and 7 from J, leaving 15 bases between them. Here the CDR3 reads CASSPAGAIGYTF. CDR3 DNA sequence: TGTGCCAGCAGCCCGGCGGGGGCAATTGGCTACACCTTC.

This clone was counted between two and nine times. The chain is built from TRBV15 and TRBJ2-1, with a tentative D call TRBD1 (5 bases). The CDR3 length is 16 residues. The germline V gene has CDR1 LNHNV and CDR2 YYDKDF (reference sequence). Trimming left V 4 bases short and J 8 bases short, with 21 bases between. CDR3 amino acids: CATSTGLGLKWDEQFF. CDR3 DNA: TGTGCCACCAGCACAGGGTTGGGGTTAAAGTGGGATGAGCAGTTCTTC.

The chain links TRBV7-2 to TRBJ1-3; 8 positions match TRBD1. This CDR3 spans 15 amino acids. Germline V gives CDR1 SGHTA, CDR2 FQGNSA. The junction had 2 bases not matched to a gene; V was cut back by 4 bases and J by 0 bases. The CDR3, as DNA: TGTGCCAGCAGCTGGACAGGGCCCTCTGGAAACACCATATATTTT. Protein: CASSWTGPSGNTIYF.

The genes are TRBV5-1 and TRBJ1-2, with 8 bases identical to TRBD1. V dropped 4 bases and J dropped 5; count of bases not matched to a gene: 4. CDR1 SGHRS and CDR2 YFSETQ come from the germline V gene. This CDR3 is 13 amino acids long. The CDR3: CASSQDRAYGYTF. Written as DNA, the CDR3 is TGCGCCAGCAGCCAGGACAGGGCGTATGGCTACACCTTC. The variable domain in full, with the rest retrieved from reference TRBV5-1 and TRBJ1-2, is KAGVTQTPRYLIKTRGQQVTLSCSPISGHRSVSWYQQTPGQGLQFLFEYFSETQRNKGNFPGRFSGRQFSNSRSEMNVSTLELGDSALYLCASSQDRAYGYTFGSGTRLTVV.